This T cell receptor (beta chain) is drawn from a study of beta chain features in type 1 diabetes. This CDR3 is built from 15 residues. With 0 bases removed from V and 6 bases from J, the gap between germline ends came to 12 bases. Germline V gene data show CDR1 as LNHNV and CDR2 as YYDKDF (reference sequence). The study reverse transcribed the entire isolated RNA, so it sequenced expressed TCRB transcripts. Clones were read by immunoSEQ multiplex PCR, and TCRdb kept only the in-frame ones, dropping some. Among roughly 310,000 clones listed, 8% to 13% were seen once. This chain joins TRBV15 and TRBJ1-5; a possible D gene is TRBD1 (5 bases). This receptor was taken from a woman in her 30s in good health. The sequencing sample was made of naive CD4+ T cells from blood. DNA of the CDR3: TGTGCCACCAGCAGAGAATCCACGGGGGGTCAGCCCCAGCATTTT. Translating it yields CATSRESTGGQPQHF.